Given below is one T cell receptor (beta chain) in context. This record comes from a study of shared clonotypes between healthy human individuals. CD45RO-negative cells were positively selected for CCR7, leaving out terminally differentiated effector memory CD45RA+ cells. The J segment lost 3 bases and the V segment lost 4 bases, leaving 8 bases of the junction unmatched. The CDR3 length is 15 residues. The germline gives CDR1 SGHRS, CDR2 YFSETQ. Assay used: immunoSEQ multiplex PCR; TCRdb lists only in-frame clones, some missing. The sample has roughly 590,000 clones; less than 97% are singletons. The gene calls are TRBV5-1 and TRBJ2-3; 7 nucleotides align to TRBD1. Material for sequencing was naive CD8+ T cells sorted from blood. The source is a woman aged 25-40 years in good health. The CDR3 region has the DNA TGCGCCAGCAGCCTACAGACAGGGTTTACAGATACGCAGTATTTT. Translation gives CASSLQTGFTDTQYF.